Presented here are 7 T cell receptor beta chains from one specimen sequenced in a study of T cells after yellow fever vaccination. TCRdb called the 5' RACE reads again in MiXCR, with one record for every CDR3 protein. This table has hundreds of thousands of distinct CDR3 sequences, 9% to 15% appearing once. Sequences were derived from PBMCs, sampled on the day of the yellow fever booster vaccination. These receptors all stem from a young man who received the YFV17D yellow fever vaccine.

There are many counts of this clonotype. The CDR3 reads CAISDSPYNEQFF. The CDR3 DNA is TGTGCCATCAGTGACTCACCCTACAATGAGCAGTTCTTC. This chain connects TRBV10-3 to TRBJ2-1; D not certain. CDR1 and CDR2 from the germline V gene are ENHRY and SYGVKD. V lost 3 bases and J 2 bases, leaving 5 bases between the germline ends. The CDR3 totals 13 residues.

This clonotype has only a few counts. V is TRBV10-1 and J is TRBJ2-1, with 8 nucleotides matching TRBD1. V trimming: 1 base; J trimming: 7 bases; junction bases outside the gene matches: 0. The CDR3 extends over 13 amino acids. Germline assignment: CDR1 WNHNN and CDR2 SYGVQD (reference sequence). CDR3 amino acids: CASSEYRGNEQFF. The CDR3 DNA sequence: TGCGCCAGCAGTGAGTACAGGGGGAATGAGCAGTTCTTC.

This clonotype was observed a handful of times. This chain uses TRBV19 with TRBJ2-1; no reliable D call. The CDR3 sequence is 11 residues long. V gave up 7 bases and J gave up 8 bases, with 9 bases separating them. From germline, CDR1 is LNHDA and CDR2 SQIVND (reference sequence). CDR3 DNA: TGTGCCAGTACCCTGGGCTATGAGCAGTTCTTC. Protein sequence: CASTLGYEQFF.

This clonotype was observed a handful of times. The rearrangement uses TRBV5-1 and TRBJ2-3; 9 nucleotides align to TRBD2. The J segment lost 2 bases and the V segment lost 0 bases, leaving 7 bases of the junction unmatched. The CDR3 runs 17 residues. CDR1 is SGHRS, CDR2 YFSETQ, per germline. The CDR3: CASSLVSGSRNTDTQYF. DNA of the CDR3: TGCGCCAGCAGCTTGGTTAGCGGGAGCCGGAACACAGATACGCAGTATTTT.

This chain joins TRBV15 and TRBJ1-5, with TRBD1 matching over 7 bases. Trimming cost V 6 bases and J 0 bases; bases outside gene matches: 11. CDR1 and CDR2 (germline): LNHNV, YYDKDF (reference sequence). CDR3 length: 17 residues. CDR3 nucleotides: TGTGCCACCAGTGCGGGACAGCTAATTTATAGCAATCAGCCCCAGCATTTT. Translation: CATSAGQLIYSNQPQHF.

This clonotype was detected only a few times. V usage is TRBV11-2 and J usage is TRBJ2-1; D not resolved. V was shortened by 5 bases and J by 7 bases, with 6 bases between the two germline ends. Germline V gene lookup returns CDR1 SGHAT and CDR2 FQNNGV. CDR3 length: 11 residues. The CDR3 bases are TGTGCCAGCAGCATCTTTAATGAGCAGTTCTTC. Amino acid sequence: CASSIFNEQFF. Variable domain in full (rest from reference TRBV11-2 and TRBJ2-1): EAGVAQSPRYKIIEKRQSVAFWCNPISGHATLYWYQQILGQGPKLLIQFQNNGVVDDSQLPKDRFSAERLKGVDSTLKIQPAKLEDSAVYLCASSIFNEQFFGPGTRLTVL.

The rearrangement links TRBV5-1 to TRBJ2-3; the match to TRBD2 covers 11 bases. The trim removed 4 bases at V and 5 bases at J, leaving 6 bases unmatched. This CDR3 has 15 amino acids. The V gene's germline CDR1 is SGHRS and CDR2 YFSETQ. CDR3 DNA: TGCGCCAGCAGCATGGGGACTAGCGGTGGAGATACGCAGTATTTT. Encoded protein: CASSMGTSGGDTQYF.